The 25 T cell receptor beta chains reported below all come from one sample, sequenced in a study of blood T cell repertoires in COVID-19. Clones were read by immunoSEQ multiplex PCR, and TCRdb kept only the in-frame ones, dropping some. The table lists about 150,000 clones, roughly 83% of them singletons. The sample consisted of peripheral blood. The receptor source for this set is a woman aged 60-70 years with acute or convalescent COVID-19.

As for this clone: Sequence at one end of the junction differs from germline and may be a read error. J is TRBJ2-7 and V is TRBV3-1 (or the pseudogene TRBV3-2); the match to TRBD2 covers 7 bases. CDR1 is LGHDT, CDR2 YNNKEL, per germline (reference sequence). There are 12 residues in the CDR3. In DNA form, the CDR3 reads TGTGCCAGCAGCCAACCGGGGAGCGGGGCTCTCTTC. Translating gives CASSQPGSGALF.

The rearrangement uses TRBV5-1 and TRBJ2-3; D is possibly TRBD2 (5 bases). The CDR3 length is 16 residues. CDR1 SGHRS and CDR2 YFSETQ come from the germline V gene. Trimming shortened V by 4 bases and J by 2 bases, and 17 bases separated the two germline ends. CDR3 bases: TGCGCCAGCAGCCCCATATCGGGATATCTCACAGATACGCAGTATTTT. This translates into CASSPISGYLTDTQYF.

About this clone: Other DNA sequences in this sample translate to the same CDR3. The rearrangement joins TRBV19 to TRBJ1-2, with a weak D call TRBD1 (6 bases). The V end was cut by 6 bases, the J end by 2 bases, with 7 bases between. From germline, CDR1 is LNHDA and CDR2 SQIVND (reference sequence). This CDR3 is built from 12 residues. CDR3 coding DNA: TGTGCCAGTAGCGGACAGAACTATGGCTACACCTTC. It is translated as CASSGQNYGYTF.

This chain joins TRBV5-1 and TRBJ2-2; D is ambiguous. The CDR3 runs to 14 residues. The V and J ends lost 0 bases and 0 bases respectively, with 3 bases between them. Per germline, CDR1 SGHRS and CDR2 YFSETQ. This chain's CDR3 is CASSLDTNTGELFF. In DNA, the CDR3 is TGCGCCAGCAGCTTGGACACGAACACCGGGGAGCTGTTTTTT.

The chain employs TRBV7-3 and TRBJ2-3; D possibly corresponds to TRBD2 (6 bases). The germline gives CDR1 SGHTA, CDR2 FQGTGA. V gave up 2 bases and J gave up 3 bases, with 6 bases separating them. CDR3 length: 13 amino acids. CDR3 nucleotide sequence: TGTGCCAGCAGCTTACGGGAGACAGATACGCAGTATTTT. Translation gives CASSLRETDTQYF.

This clone was found once. The chain is built from TRBV5-5 and TRBJ1-1; 8 positions agree with TRBD1. Germline lookup yields CDR1 SGHKS and CDR2 YYEKEE (reference sequence). V shed 2 bases, J shed 1 base, and the junction held 1 base outside the gene matches. The CDR3 consists of 14 residues. CDR3 coding DNA: TGTGCCAGCAGCTTTACAGGGGGGAACACTGAAGCTTTCTTT. This translates into CASSFTGGNTEAFF.

This chain links TRBV3-1 (or the pseudogene TRBV3-2) with TRBJ2-2; D is possibly TRBD1 (6 bases). The CDR3 spans 16 residues. Trimming removed 0 bases at V and 3 bases at J, with 11 bases between. CDR1 and CDR2 from the germline V gene are LGHDT and YNNKEL (reference sequence). CDR3 in amino acids: CASSQDTGWDTGELFF. CDR3 nucleotide sequence: TGTGCCAGCAGCCAAGATACAGGGTGGGACACCGGGGAGCTGTTTTTT.

The rearrangement links TRBV7-2 to TRBJ2-3; possible D gene TRBD1, 5 bases. The V and J ends lost 3 bases and 1 base respectively, with 14 bases between them. CDR1 and CDR2 (germline): SGHTA, FQGNSA. CDR3 length: 16 amino acids. This chain's CDR3 is CASSFWFGAGTDTQYF. DNA for the CDR3: TGTGCCAGCAGCTTTTGGTTTGGGGCGGGCACAGATACGCAGTATTTT.

This clone appeared a few times. The chain combines TRBV4-2 with TRBJ2-7; 8 nucleotides align to TRBD2. The CDR3 runs 18 residues. Germline assignment: CDR1 LGHNA and CDR2 YNFKEQ. V was clipped by 0 bases and J by 0 bases; unmatched bases: 10. The CDR3 sequence is CASSQDLSGGHLSYEQYF. For the CDR3, the DNA is TGTGCCAGCAGCCAAGATTTGAGCGGGGGCCACCTCTCCTACGAGCAGTACTTC.

The V call is TRBV6-5, the J call TRBJ1-6; 7 bases match TRBD1. The CDR3 consists of 14 residues. Germline CDR1 MNHEY, CDR2 SVGAGI. J lost 7 bases, V lost 5 bases, and 5 bases had no gene match. CDR3 sequence reads: CASSRTGTNSPLHF. The DNA of the CDR3 is TGTGCCAGCAGTAGGACAGGAACCAATTCACCCCTCCACTTT.

This clone appeared once. The gene calls are TRBV4-2 and TRBJ1-1; D might be TRBD1 (6 bases). The V end lost 7 bases, the J end lost 6 bases, and 15 bases lay between the germline ends. The CDR3 runs 13 residues. Germline CDR1 and CDR2: LGHNA and YNFKEQ. For the CDR3, the DNA is TGTGCCAGCACCGCTACAGGGTCCCCTGAAGCTTTCTTT. Translated, it gives CASTATGSPEAFF.

V and J are TRBV11-2 and TRBJ2-5; a possible D gene is TRBD1 (5 bases). Germline V CDR1 and CDR2: SGHAT, FQNNGV. Trimming stripped 3 bases from V and 2 bases from J, with 10 bases between. The CDR3 totals 14 residues. In DNA, the CDR3 is TGTGCCAGCAGCTTGTGGGCAGGGCAAGAGACCCAGTACTTC. This encodes CASSLWAGQETQYF.

This chain links TRBV6-2 or TRBV6-3 with TRBJ1-1; D might be TRBD1 (6 bases). Germline lookup yields CDR1 MNHEY and CDR2 SVGEGT. The CDR3 spans 16 residues. V was shortened by 4 bases and J by 3 bases, with 18 bases between the two germline ends. In DNA, the CDR3 is TGTGCCAGCAGTTTTGGGGCCACAGGGTTGGACACTGAAGCTTTCTTT. This translates into CASSFGATGLDTEAFF.

The CDR3 DNA follows: TGTGCCAGCTCCCGGGACAGGGGGACCCAAGAGACTTACGGCAAAAGGAAGACCCAGTACTTC. Its protein is CASSRDRGTQETYGKRKTQYF. This sequence joins TRBV21-1 and TRBJ2-5; TRBD1, as called in the table, went unchecked against the DNA. TRBV21-1 is recorded as a pseudogene. The CDR3 sequence is 21 residues long.

The chain recombines TRBV5-1 with TRBJ2-7; 7 positions match TRBD1. CDR3 length equals 15 residues. CDR1 is SGHRS, CDR2 YFSETQ, per germline. Unmatched junction bases numbered 14, after V lost 4 bases and J lost 7 bases. CDR3 amino acids: CASSEYYRGLGEQYV. The CDR3 nucleotides are TGCGCCAGCAGCGAGTACTACAGGGGCCTTGGTGAGCAGTACGTC.

The chain couples TRBV28 to TRBJ2-2; perhaps TRBD2 as D (7 bases). The CDR3 is 17 amino acids. Deletions cut 3 bases from V and 1 base from J, with 15 bases between. The germline V gene encodes CDR1 MDHEN and CDR2 SYDVKM. CDR3 nucleotide sequence: TGTGCCAGCAGTTTCTCCCTAGGGGGGGGGAACACCGGGGAGCTGTTTTTT. This codes for CASSFSLGGGNTGELFF.

The chain joins TRBV19 to TRBJ1-5; D gene unclear. V was shortened by 3 bases and J by 6 bases, with 21 bases between the two germline ends. This CDR3 is 17 amino acids long. CDR1 and CDR2 from the germline V gene are LNHDA and SQIVND (reference sequence). CDR3 DNA sequence: TGTGCCAGTAGTATTAAATCTGGGCCGGGGATGATTCAGCCCCAGCATTTT. Translation gives CASSIKSGPGMIQPQHF.

The rearrangement uses TRBV18 and TRBJ2-1, with D perhaps matching TRBD2 (5 bases). Trimming took 2 bases from V and 0 from J, leaving 8 bases between them. Per the germline V gene, CDR1 is KGHSH and CDR2 is LQKENI. CDR3 size: 15 residues. CDR3 DNA: TGTGCCAGCTCACCAAGGGAGAGCTCCTACAATGAGCAGTTCTTC. This encodes CASSPRESSYNEQFF.

J is TRBJ1-5 and V is TRBV19; the D gene is possibly TRBD1 (6 bases). CDR3 length equals 15 residues. V was shortened by 5 bases and J by 7 bases, with 18 bases between the two germline ends. Germline assignment: CDR1 LNHDA and CDR2 SQIVND (reference sequence). The CDR3 here is CASSVQGDGGQPQHF. CDR3 DNA sequence: TGTGCCAGTAGTGTACAGGGCGACGGGGGGCAGCCCCAGCATTTT.

V and J are TRBV5-1 and TRBJ1-1, with TRBD1 as a possible D gene (6 bases). Germline CDR1 is SGHRS and CDR2 is YFSETQ. The CDR3 sequence is 15 residues long. The V and J ends lost 4 bases and 11 bases respectively, with 24 bases between them. In DNA, the CDR3 is TGCGCCAGCAGCGACAACAGGGCTCCCTCTGGTGTGGCTTTCTTT. This sequence encodes CASSDNRAPSGVAFF. The whole variable domain, filled in from reference TRBV5-1 and TRBJ1-1, reads KAGVTQTPRYLIKTRGQQVTLSCSPISGHRSVSWYQQTPGQGLQFLFEYFSETQRNKGNFPGRFSGRQFSNSRSEMNVSTLELGDSALYLCASSDNRAPSGVAFFGQGTRLTVV.

The CDR3 protein is CASSLSDRFYGYTF. In nucleotides, the CDR3 is TGTGCCAGCAGCTTGTCGGACAGGTTCTATGGCTACACCTTC. V usage is TRBV7-8 and J usage is TRBJ1-2; 7 bases align to TRBD1. The germline gives CDR1 SGHVS, CDR2 FQNEAQ. The CDR3 totals 14 residues. Unmatched junction bases numbered 5, after V lost 3 bases and J lost 4 bases. Full variable domain (missing parts from reference TRBV7-8 and TRBJ1-2): GAGVSQSPRYKVAKRGQDVALRCDPISGHVSLFWYQQALGQGPEFLTYFQNEAQLDKSGLPSDRFFAERPEGSVSTLKIQRTQQEDSAVYLCASSLSDRFYGYTFGSGTRLTVV.

The gene calls are TRBV2 and TRBJ2-3; D is possibly TRBD1 (6 bases). The V and J ends lost 7 bases and 4 bases respectively, with 15 bases between them. The CDR3 has 14 amino acids. Per germline, CDR1 SNHLY and CDR2 FYNNEI. CDR3 coding DNA: TGTGCCAGCAACCGTGGGGGCCCCCCAGATACGCAGTATTTT. Amino acid sequence: CASNRGGPPDTQYF. The whole variable domain, remainder taken from reference TRBV2 and TRBJ2-3, is EPEVTQTPSHQVTQMGQEVILRCVPISNHLYFYWYRQILGQKVEFLVSFYNNEISEKSEIFDDQFSVERPDGSNFTLKIRSTKLEDSAMYFCASNRGGPPDTQYFGPGTRLTVL.

This chain uses TRBV7-6 with TRBJ2-1; the D gene is possibly TRBD2 (7 bases). This CDR3 region has 16 residues. Germline V gives CDR1 SGHVS, CDR2 FNYEAQ. V was shortened by 5 bases and J by 0 bases, with 14 bases between the two germline ends. The CDR3 loop is CASSAEGGSSYNEQFF. For the CDR3, the DNA is TGTGCCAGCAGCGCCGAGGGGGGGAGCTCCTACAATGAGCAGTTCTTC.

This chain joins TRBV5-4 and TRBJ1-6; D uncertain. The CDR3 covers 17 residues. Per the germline V gene, CDR1 is SGHNT and CDR2 is YYREEE (reference sequence). V lost 0 bases to trimming and J lost 0 bases, with 10 bases between them. CDR3 sequence: CASSLGGLSSYNSPLHF. The DNA of the CDR3 is TGTGCCAGCAGCTTGGGAGGGCTCAGCTCCTATAATTCACCCCTCCACTTT.

This clone was observed a single time. The chain employs TRBV9 and TRBJ1-2; 7 bases map to TRBD1. Germline assignment: CDR1 SGDLS and CDR2 YYNGEE. This CDR3 contains 14 residues. The V gene end was trimmed by 0 bases and the J gene end by 14 bases; junction bases not matched to a gene: 13. CDR3 sequence (DNA): TGTGCCAGCAGCGTAGGTCAGGAATCGACAGGGAGTACCTTC. Translating it yields CASSVGQESTGSTF. The entire variable domain, with the rest obtained from reference TRBV9 and TRBJ1-2, is as follows: DSGVTQTPKHLITATGQRVTLRCSPRSGDLSVYWYQQSLDQGLQFLIQYYNGEERAKGNILERFSAQQFPDLHSELNLSSLELGDSALYFCASSVGQESTGSTFGSGTRLTVV.